Reported below is one T cell receptor beta chain. This sample was included in a study of blood T cell repertoires in COVID-19. The CDR3 length is 12 residues. CDR1 and CDR2 (germline): LGHNT, FRNRAP. Trimming cost V 6 bases and J 7 bases, with 10 bases left between them. Profiled with immunoSEQ multiplex PCR; TCRdb holds only in-frame clones, not every one. The sample lists approximately 300,000 clones; about 82% were seen once. The chain employs TRBV12-5 and TRBJ1-5; no clear D. The sample comprised peripheral blood. The origin of this receptor is a woman in her forties or fifties with active or convalescent COVID-19. The CDR3 loop reads CASGSPGQPQHF. CDR3 nucleotide sequence: TGTGCTAGTGGCTCCCCGGGGCAGCCCCAGCATTTT.